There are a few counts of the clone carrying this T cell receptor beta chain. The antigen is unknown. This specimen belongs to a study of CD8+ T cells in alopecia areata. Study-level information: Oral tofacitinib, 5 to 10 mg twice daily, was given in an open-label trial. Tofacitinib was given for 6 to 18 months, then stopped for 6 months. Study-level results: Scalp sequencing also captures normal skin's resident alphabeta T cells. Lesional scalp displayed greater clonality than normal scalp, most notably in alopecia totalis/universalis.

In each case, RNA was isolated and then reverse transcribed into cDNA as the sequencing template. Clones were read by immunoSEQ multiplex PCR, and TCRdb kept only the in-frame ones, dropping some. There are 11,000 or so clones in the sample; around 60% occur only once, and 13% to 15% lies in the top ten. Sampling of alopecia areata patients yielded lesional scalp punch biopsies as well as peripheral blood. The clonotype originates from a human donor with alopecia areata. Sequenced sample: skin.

The CDR3 DNA reads as TGCAGCGTTGCAGAACCAAACGGGGGCTACACCTTC. Translating gives CSVAEPNGGYTF. The V and J genes are TRBV29-1 and TRBJ1-2; no definite D call. The length of the CDR3 is 12 residues. The germline V gene encodes CDR1 SQVTM and CDR2 ANQGSEA. V dropped 4 bases and J dropped 8 bases, with 14 bases sitting between them.